These T cell receptor beta chains were read from a single sample in a study of tissue T cells after allogeneic stem cell transplantation. The data were produced by immunoSEQ multiplex PCR, yet TCRdb's version contains in-frame clones alone and is incomplete. The sample consists of tens of thousands of clones, 65% to 90% of them appearing once. The sample was blood, taken before transplantation. The origin of the receptors is a woman aged 18-50 years who later had graft-versus-host disease after an allogeneic stem cell transplant. Both conserved end residues are part of each CDR3. The order of the fields is J gene, V gene, clone size, CDR3 protein. Not all rows give a size; the values are once, few, many and, for expanded clones, a class.

TRBJ1-5	TRBV27	-	CASSLGARQPQHF
TRBJ2-1	TRBV4-1	-	CASSQSGGRRSYNEQFF
TRBJ2-7	TRBV7-8	-	CASRGGQGTYEQYF
TRBJ2-7	TRBV4-1	-	CASSTRTSGIYEQYF
TRBJ2-7	TRBV4-1	-	CASSQVGLASSYEQYF
TRBJ1-1	TRBV10-1	-	CASSDTYRRTEAFF
TRBJ2-7	TRBV7-9	-	CASSSSGQPYEQYF
TRBJ2-7	TRBV13	few	CASSEQVSSYEQYF
TRBJ2-7	TRBV20-1	-	CSASRLAGNSYEQYF
TRBJ1-1	TRBV6-6	-	CASSFLGGAGGEAFF
TRBJ2-1	TRBV6-1	once	CASSELAEPYNEQFF
TRBJ2-5	TRBV14	few	CASSQDWGQETQYF
TRBJ2-3	TRBV5-4	-	CASSLKQGGEYF
TRBJ2-5	TRBV4-2	once	CASSSRNWTDKETQYF
TRBJ2-1	TRBV25-1	-	CASSNWNEQFF
TRBJ1-1	TRBV4-1	-	CASSRGRETEAFF
TRBJ2-7	TRBV7-9	-	CASSHRSTGETREQYF
TRBJ1-3	TRBV18	-	CASSPQEGARGNTIYF
TRBJ2-2	TRBV9	-	CASSVAWGIVDTGELFF
TRBJ1-2	TRBV7-6	-	CASRGQGARGYTF
TRBJ1-4	TRBV6-1	-	CASSESLLTATNEKLFF
TRBJ2-7	TRBV28	-	CASSLSGAYDEQYF
TRBJ1-5	TRBV19	-	CASSIGQGGFSQPQHF
TRBJ2-2	TRBV2	-	CASSEAWAGETTGELFF
TRBJ2-3	TRBV28	once	CASSLFARAGTQYF
TRBJ2-7	TRBV4-3	-	CASSQAGSGNYEQYF
TRBJ1-2	TRBV5-1	-	CASSLAGRGYGYTF
TRBJ2-3	TRBV6-4	-	CASSVQGTDTQYF
TRBJ2-7	TRBV6-2/TRBV6-3	-	CASSYGQNYEQYF
TRBJ1-5	TRBV28	-	CASSLPNYNQPQHF
TRBJ2-7	TRBV25-1	-	CASSRSGPSSYEQYF
TRBJ1-1	TRBV7-9	-	CASSRYGVSNTEAFF
TRBJ1-2	TRBV5-6	-	CASSLAQGAIYGYTF
TRBJ2-1	TRBV18	-	CASSPPAKRYNEQFF
TRBJ1-3	TRBV28	few	CASSLGFGNTIYF
TRBJ1-6	TRBV30	-	CAWSVPPGTGYSPLHF
TRBJ2-7	TRBV27	-	CASSNAADRDYEQYF
TRBJ1-2	TRBV5-1	few	CASSLEGFSYGYTF
TRBJ2-7	TRBV7-2	-	CASSRQGDYEQYF
TRBJ2-1	TRBV29-1	once	CSVSTGLAEQFF
TRBJ2-7	TRBV5-1	-	CASSPGQGTFYEQYF
TRBJ2-4	TRBV30	-	CAWSASGRSDIQYF
TRBJ2-5	TRBV5-1	-	CASRMGSGAGETQYF
TRBJ2-3	TRBV7-2	-	CASSPRRAGTDTQYF